The present entry profiles one TCR beta chain with its context. Germline V gene sequence: CDR1 MNHEY, CDR2 SMNVEV (reference sequence). The CDR3 has 15 amino acids. The V segment lost 3 bases and the J segment 4 bases; nucleotides outside the gene matches: 5. This sample was included in a study of long-term antiretroviral therapy in people with HIV. The run of the v3.0 immunoSEQ assay was at survey level. Using immunoSEQ multiplex PCR, the repertoire was profiled, and TCRdb retains in-frame clones only, with some absent. The sample includes around 40,000 clones, over 75% of them seen just once. Sequences were derived from unsorted PBMCs, sampled 2.2 years after starting antiretroviral therapy. This TCR was recovered from a man between 18 and 29 years old with HIV. The rearrangement links TRBV27 to TRBJ2-3; 9 nucleotides line up with TRBD2. The CDR3 reads CASSFRLAVPDTQYF. As DNA, the CDR3 is TGTGCCAGCAGTTTCAGACTAGCGGTCCCAGATACGCAGTATTTT.